These 30 T cell receptor beta chains originate from one sample sequenced in a study of cytomegalovirus exposure and HLA in healthy donors. Primers for the PCR totalled 60 Vbeta and 13 Jbeta. Some clones are missing from TCRdb's copy, which holds only in-frame ones; the method was immunoSEQ multiplex PCR. This sample has around 170,000 clones; more than 75% occur once, and the top ten carry over 2%. The specimen sequenced was PBMCs. The receptor source for this set is a woman in her forties or fifties in good health and CMV-seropositive.

CDR3: CASSLDRQGDTQYF. The CDR3 DNA sequence: TGTGCCAGCAGCTTAGATCGGCAGGGGGATACGCAGTATTTT. The rearrangement links TRBV7-9 to TRBJ2-3; tentatively, D is TRBD1 (6 bases). There are 14 residues in the CDR3. Germline values: CDR1 SEHNR, CDR2 FQNEAQ (reference sequence). The V end lost 1 base, the J end lost 6 bases, and 11 bases lay between the germline ends.

The chain joins TRBV7-2 to TRBJ2-7; tentatively, D is TRBD1 (5 bases). The CDR3 length is 14 residues. The germline V gene has CDR1 SGHTA and CDR2 FQGNSA. The V end was cut by 5 bases, the J end by 0 bases, with 11 bases between. This CDR3 reads CASSPRRDSYEQYF. The DNA for the CDR3 is TGTGCCAGCAGCCCCCGCAGGGACTCCTACGAGCAGTACTTC. Variable domain in full (rest from reference TRBV7-2 and TRBJ2-7): GAGVSQSPSNKVTEKGKDVELRCDPISGHTALYWYRQSLGQGLEFLIYFQGNSAPDKSGLPSDRFSAERTGGSVSTLTIQRTQQEDSAVYLCASSPRRDSYEQYFGPGTRLTVT.

This rearrangement joins TRBV7-2 to TRBJ1-4, with a possible D match to TRBD1 (5 bases). Trimming shortened V by 2 bases and J by 7 bases, and 11 bases separated the two germline ends. Germline CDR1 SGHTA, CDR2 FQGNSA. The length of the CDR3 is 14 residues. The DNA of the CDR3 is TGTGCCAGCAGCTTACTCCTTGGGGCTGAAAAACTGTTTTTT. As protein: CASSLLLGAEKLFF.

The chain joins TRBV5-1 to TRBJ2-7; D may be TRBD2 (5 bases). The CDR3 is made up of 13 amino acids. The V gene's germline CDR1 is SGHRS and CDR2 YFSETQ. V was pared by 5 bases and J by 3 bases, with 12 bases between. The CDR3 nucleotides are TGCGCCAGCAGTCGGACCGGGGACTACGAGCAGTACTTC. This sequence encodes CASSRTGDYEQYF.

The chain is built from TRBV7-9 and TRBJ2-7, with a possible D match to TRBD1 (5 bases). The CDR3 has 15 residues. Trimming left V 1 base short and J 0 bases short, with 10 bases between. Germline V gene lookup returns CDR1 SEHNR and CDR2 FQNEAQ (reference sequence). The CDR3: CASSLGQSSSYEQYF. Here the CDR3 DNA reads TGTGCCAGCAGCTTAGGACAGTCTAGCTCCTACGAGCAGTACTTC.

The V gene is TRBV4-1, the J gene TRBJ2-5; 7 nucleotides line up with TRBD2. The closer fit of TRBJ2-7 to the DNA end suggests the J call may be wrong. The CDR3 is 14 amino acids. Germline V gives CDR1 MGHRA, CDR2 YSYEKL. CDR3 sequence (DNA): TGCGCCAGCAGCGAAGGAACGGGGGGCTACGAGCAGTACTTC. Translating it yields CASSEGTGGYEQYF.

This sequence joins TRBV19 and TRBJ2-3, with TRBD1 matching 8 bases. Trimming removed 6 bases from V and 0 bases from J; junction bases left unmatched: 8. The CDR3 sequence is 16 residues long. CDR1 and CDR2 from the germline V gene are LNHDA and SQIVND (reference sequence). The CDR3 region has the DNA TGTGCCAGTAGGACGGCAGGGGGCGCGAGCACAGATACGCAGTATTTT. This encodes CASRTAGGASTDTQYF.

The rearrangement links TRBV6-1 to TRBJ2-7; TRBD1 aligns across 9 bases. Germline assignment: CDR1 MNHNS and CDR2 SASEGT. V shed 8 bases, J shed 0 bases, and the junction held 5 bases outside the gene matches. The length of the CDR3 is 14 residues. The CDR3 here is CASGGTGNSYEQYF. The CDR3 bases are TGTGCCAGCGGGGGGACAGGGAACTCCTACGAGCAGTACTTC.

This clone was recorded only once. In this CDR3 the conserved last residue, phenylalanine or tryptophan, is missing, so a read error is likely. No DNA is shown, since the ends of the CDR3 on it are uncertain; the CDR3 is the one TCRdb lists. V is TRBV6-6 and J is TRBJ2-3; no DNA check was done on the table's D call, TRBD1. The CDR3 sequence runs 14 residues, both termini included. The germline gives CDR1 MNHNY, CDR2 SVGAGI (reference sequence). The chain's CDR3 is CASRPKARGWPYIL.

Note on this clone: Without the conserved terminal phenylalanine or tryptophan, this CDR3 likely stems from a read error. The gene calls are TRBV7-9 and TRBJ2-7; a possible D gene is TRBD1 (5 bases). Trimming took off 3 bases at V and 4 bases at J, with 10 bases between the two ends. Germline lookup yields CDR1 SEHNR and CDR2 FQNEAQ (reference sequence). This CDR3 has 13 residues. The chain's CDR3 is CASSFLGRYEQYL. CDR3 DNA sequence: TGTGCCAGCAGCTTTTTGGGGCGGTACGAGCAGTACCTC.

Notes on this clone: Its ends do not fully match the called genes, so a read error is possible. V is TRBV7-9 and J is TRBJ2-5; no clear D. The germline V gene encodes CDR1 SEHNR and CDR2 FQNEAQ (reference sequence). The CDR3 covers 12 residues. The CDR3 DNA reads as TGTTCCAGCAGCTTTGAGTCAGAGACCCAGTACTTC. The encoded protein is CSSSFESETQYF.

The V gene is TRBV11-3, the J gene TRBJ2-3; TRBD2 is a possible D gene (6 bases). Germline V gene lookup returns CDR1 SGHNT and CDR2 YENEEA. The V gene lost 1 base and the J gene lost 5 bases, with 19 bases spanning the gap. The CDR3 runs 17 residues. The CDR3 nucleotides are TGTGCCAGCAGCTTAGGCACCGGGAGACCATCGGTAGATACGCAGTATTTT. Residues: CASSLGTGRPSVDTQYF.

This rearrangement joins TRBV6-1 to TRBJ1-2; the D gene is possibly TRBD1 (5 bases). This CDR3 has 13 residues. The germline gives CDR1 MNHNS, CDR2 SASEGT. The V end lost 6 bases, the J end lost 3 bases, and 11 bases lay between the germline ends. CDR3 nucleotide sequence: TGTGCCAGCAGCCGGGGGGGTCACTATGGCTACACCTTC. This gives the protein CASSRGGHYGYTF.

The V and J genes are TRBV27 and TRBJ2-1; D is uncertain. In germline, CDR1 is MNHEY, CDR2 SMNVEV (reference sequence). The CDR3 totals 14 residues. The ends were cut back, 6 bases at V and 6 bases at J, with 15 bases in the middle. The CDR3 spells CASRPSLSRNEQFF. Here the CDR3 DNA reads TGTGCCAGCAGACCCTCTTTGAGTCGCAATGAGCAGTTCTTC.

The gene calls are TRBV28 and TRBJ1-2; no clear D gene. The CDR3 length is 15 residues. Germline CDR1 is MDHEN and CDR2 is SYDVKM. V gave up 8 bases and J gave up 0 bases, with 16 bases separating them. CDR3 sequence (DNA): TGTGCCAGCGTACCCCCAGTATCAGCTAACTATGGCTACACCTTC. Encoded protein: CASVPPVSANYGYTF.

This clone was detected only a few times. For the CDR3, the DNA is TGTGCCAGCAGCAAACGGACAGGGGGACAATACAATGAGCAGTTCTTC. It translates to CASSKRTGGQYNEQFF. V gene TRBV5-6 combines with J gene TRBJ2-1, with TRBD1 identical over 10 bases. This CDR3 spans 16 amino acids. V lost 4 bases, J lost 4 bases, and 8 bases stayed unmatched. Germline CDR1 and CDR2: SGHDT and YYEEEE.

This sequence joins TRBV18 and TRBJ1-1; D perhaps matches TRBD1 (5 bases). The CDR3 sequence is 14 residues long. In germline, CDR1 is KGHSH, CDR2 LQKENI. V was pared by 3 bases and J by 3 bases, with 11 bases between. In DNA, the CDR3 is TGTGCCAGCTCACCGTCGAGCAGGGACACTGAAGCTTTCTTT. Amino acids: CASSPSSRDTEAFF.

The DNA for the CDR3 is TGTGCCAGCAGTTTACTGGGGGGGGCCGTCAAAAACATTCAGTACTTC. Residues: CASSLLGGAVKNIQYF. V usage is TRBV27 and J usage is TRBJ2-4, with TRBD2 as a possible D gene (7 bases). CDR1 and CDR2 from the germline V gene are MNHEY and SMNVEV (reference sequence). CDR3 length: 16 residues. V shed 2 bases and J shed 3 bases, with 14 bases lying between them.

This clone appeared a few times. The chain combines TRBV5-8 with TRBJ2-7, with no clear D. CDR3 size: 14 residues. Germline-derived CDR1 and CDR2 are SGHTS and YDEGEE. V lost 4 bases, J lost 5 bases, and 16 bases lay in between. CDR3 nucleotides: TGTGCCAGCAGCCTCCACCGGTCCGCGGACGAGCAGTACTTC. Translation: CASSLHRSADEQYF.

The chain links TRBV15 to TRBJ1-2; the D gene is possibly TRBD1 (5 bases). Germline V gene data show CDR1 as LNHNV and CDR2 as YYDKDF (reference sequence). This CDR3 is built from 16 residues. Trimming stripped 3 bases from V and 0 bases from J, with 14 bases between. Written as DNA, the CDR3 is TGTGCCACCAGCAGCAGAAGAGACAGCCCTAACTATGGCTACACCTTC. Residues: CATSSRRDSPNYGYTF. The full variable domain, completed using reference TRBV15 and TRBJ1-2, is DAMVIQNPRYQVTQFGKPVTLSCSQTLNHNVMYWYQQKSSQAPKLLFHYYDKDFNNEADTPDNFQSRRPNTSFCFLDIRSPGLGDTAMYLCATSSRRDSPNYGYTFGSGTRLTVV.

The genes are TRBV27 and TRBJ2-1; 8 bases agree with TRBD2. Germline CDR1 is MNHEY and CDR2 is SMNVEV (reference sequence). This CDR3 has 15 residues. V shed 5 bases, J shed 8 bases, and the junction held 11 bases outside the gene matches. CDR3 sequence reads: CASSPTPGGPHEQFF. CDR3 DNA: TGTGCCAGCAGTCCCACCCCGGGGGGGCCCCATGAGCAGTTCTTC.

The chain combines TRBV6-5 with TRBJ2-7; unclear D gene. The germline gives CDR1 MNHEY, CDR2 SVGAGI. CDR3 length: 14 residues. V gave up 0 bases and J gave up 6 bases, with 12 bases separating them. The CDR3, as DNA: TGTGCCAGCAGTTACTCCGGGTATCTTGGCGAGCAGTACTTC. Amino acids: CASSYSGYLGEQYF.

The genes are TRBV6-6 and TRBJ2-7; D is undetermined. CDR3 length: 13 amino acids. The germline gives CDR1 MNHNY, CDR2 SVGAGI (reference sequence). Trimming pared 4 bases from V and 4 bases from J, leaving 11 bases between. The CDR3 DNA reads TGTGCCAGCAGTTTTGGTCAGAATTACGAGCAGTACTTC. Protein sequence: CASSFGQNYEQYF.

V and J are TRBV9 and TRBJ2-5, with 10 bases that match TRBD2. With 0 bases clipped from V and 1 base from J, the junction kept 3 bases outside the gene matches. The CDR3 contains 16 residues. The germline gives CDR1 SGDLS, CDR2 YYNGEE. The CDR3: CASSVGLAGGQETQYF. In DNA, the CDR3 is TGTGCCAGCAGCGTAGGGTTAGCGGGGGGCCAAGAGACCCAGTACTTC.

This clone came up once. The rearrangement joins TRBV6-1 to TRBJ1-2, with a tentative D call TRBD1 (5 bases). This CDR3 has 15 residues. The V end lost 2 bases, the J end lost 6 bases, and 16 bases lay between the germline ends. The V gene's germline CDR1 is MNHNS and CDR2 SASEGT. The CDR3 sequence: CASSERLKGLDGYTF. The CDR3 region has the DNA TGTGCCAGCAGTGAAAGGCTAAAGGGGTTGGATGGCTACACCTTC.

The chain joins TRBV9 to TRBJ2-5; 10 bases fit TRBD2. The ends lost 0 bases at V and 3 bases at J; junction bases unmatched: 5. The CDR3 length is 16 residues. Germline V gene data show CDR1 as SGDLS and CDR2 as YYNGEE. The CDR3 here is CASSVGLSGGEETQYF. The CDR3, as DNA: TGTGCCAGCAGCGTAGGATTGAGCGGGGGGGAAGAGACCCAGTACTTC.

V gene TRBV7-9 combines with J gene TRBJ2-1; the match to TRBD2 covers 10 bases. Trimming cost V 6 bases and J 3 bases; bases outside gene matches: 5. CDR1 and CDR2 (germline): SEHNR, FQNEAQ (reference sequence). This CDR3 is 15 amino acids long. The CDR3 bases are TGTGCCAGCAGTCACGGACTAGCGGACTACAATGAGCAGTTCTTC. Amino acid sequence: CASSHGLADYNEQFF.

This clone was observed once. The rearrangement joins TRBV6-1 to TRBJ1-2, with D tentatively TRBD1 (6 bases). Germline V gives CDR1 MNHNS, CDR2 SASEGT. The CDR3 loop spans 13 amino acids. V dropped 7 bases and J dropped 4 bases, with 13 bases sitting between them. The CDR3 DNA reads TGTGCCAGCACCCGGGACATATTCTATGGCTACACCTTC. Its translation is CASTRDIFYGYTF.

The chain couples TRBV7-8 to TRBJ2-2; D ambiguous. With 4 bases removed from V and 3 bases from J, the gap between germline ends came to 3 bases. The CDR3 runs to 12 residues. Germline CDR1 and CDR2: SGHVS and FQNEAQ. CDR3 protein: CASSSYTGELFF. CDR3 coding DNA: TGTGCCAGCAGCTCTTACACCGGGGAGCTGTTTTTT.

The rearrangement joins TRBV4-2 to TRBJ2-3, with D uncertain. The CDR3 runs to 15 residues. V gave up 1 base and J gave up 8 bases, with 16 bases separating them. CDR1 and CDR2 from the germline V gene are LGHNA and YNFKEQ. The chain's CDR3 is CASSQVPFRDSTQYF. The DNA of the CDR3 is TGTGCCAGCAGCCAAGTTCCGTTTCGAGATAGTACGCAGTATTTT.